Listed here is a single T cell receptor (beta chain). The antigen is not known. These data originate in a study of T cell responses to AZD1222 COVID-19 vaccine. Study findings and constraints: Most donors were white British and more were female, and clonal diversity was possibly underestimated. No repertoire was sampled before or during the peak T cell response, only after it.

The assay was immunoSEQ multiplex PCR, and TCRdb's table has in-frame clones only and misses some. The sample shows around 170,000 clones, about nine tenths of them seen only once. CDR1 SGHRS and CDR2 YFSETQ come from the germline V gene. This CDR3 has 16 amino acids. Trimming cost V 4 bases and J 0 bases; bases outside gene matches: 6. This chain connects TRBV5-1 to TRBJ1-3; 8 bases agree with TRBD1. The receptor was derived from an adult in good health. Here the sequenced sample was peripheral blood, taken on day 0 of AZD1222 vaccination. As DNA, the CDR3 is TGCGCCAGCAGCCGGACAGGGCTCTACTCTGGAAACACCATATATTTT. This codes for CASSRTGLYSGNTIYF.